What follows are 5 T cell receptor beta chains derived from one specimen sequenced in a study of T-cell reconstitution after alpha-beta-depleted transplantation in children. The authors prepared the TCRbeta library with unique molecular identifiers. TCRdb analysed the PCR reads with MiXCR anew, one entry per CDR3 protein. There are hundreds of thousands of distinct CDR3 sequences in the sample; over 10% occur only once, and about 2% lies in the top ten. Sequencing was performed on PBMCs, mostly from graft donor cells, taken 360 days after TCRalphabeta/CD19-depleted stem cell transplant. The receptors derive from a male patient between 5 and 17 years old who had a stem cell transplant for acute myeloid leukemia, so the T cells may come from the graft donor.

This clonotype was picked up a small number of times. The chain couples TRBV15 to TRBJ1-1, with 8 bases aligning to TRBD1. J was trimmed by 3 bases and V by 5 bases; bases with no gene match: 5. In germline, CDR1 is LNHNV, CDR2 YYDKDF (reference sequence). The CDR3 loop spans 14 amino acids. The CDR3 DNA is TGTGCCACCAGCGTTTACAGGGGGTACACTGAAGCTTTCTTT. This encodes CATSVYRGYTEAFF.

This clonotype has just a few counts. The chain has TRBV12-3 or TRBV12-4 and TRBJ2-1, with 7 bases identical to TRBD1. The CDR3 contains 13 residues. V shed 6 bases and J 8 bases; nucleotides not matched to a gene: 7. The CDR3 sequence is CASSSTGAHEQFF. The CDR3 nucleotides read TGTGCCAGCAGCTCAACAGGGGCCCATGAGCAGTTCTTC.

The chain carries TRBV29-1 and TRBJ2-5, with D tentatively TRBD2 (6 bases). The germline gives CDR1 SQVTM, CDR2 ANQGSEA. This CDR3 has 13 residues. V lost 7 bases and J lost 3, with 15 bases in between. CDR3 sequence reads: CSGGFRLEETQYF. The DNA of the CDR3 is TGCAGCGGTGGATTCCGACTAGAAGAGACCCAGTACTTC.

This clonotype was seen more than once but under ten times. The gene calls are TRBV7-9 and TRBJ2-1; no reliable D call. Between the trimmed V and J ends, which lost 1 base and 6 bases, there was a span of 16 bases. This CDR3 region has 16 residues. From germline, CDR1 is SEHNR and CDR2 FQNEAQ (reference sequence). The chain's CDR3 is CASSLGRSFGGNEQFF. The CDR3 nucleotides are TGTGCCAGCAGCTTAGGACGGAGTTTCGGTGGCAATGAGCAGTTCTTC. The full variable domain, completed using reference TRBV7-9 and TRBJ2-1, is DTGVSQNPRHKITKRGQNVTFRCDPISEHNRLYWYRQTLGQGPEFLTYFQNEAQLEKSRLLSDRFSAERPKGSFSTLEIQRTEQGDSAMYLCASSLGRSFGGNEQFFGPGTRLTVL.

The rearrangement joins TRBV5-1 to TRBJ2-5; 11 bases are shared with TRBD2. Per the germline V gene, CDR1 is SGHRS and CDR2 is YFSETQ. The J segment lost 5 bases and the V segment lost 6 bases, leaving 24 bases of the junction unmatched. The CDR3 covers 20 residues. This CDR3 is CASTPIVVGLAGAGRETQYF. DNA for the CDR3: TGCGCCAGCACCCCCATTGTCGTCGGACTAGCGGGTGCAGGACGGGAGACCCAGTACTTC.